This T cell receptor beta chain comes out of a study of shared clonotypes between healthy human individuals. Notes on the study in general: Non-shared clonotypes had lower generation probabilities than clonotypes shared by all four sorted-subset donors. Sampling included only blood; tissue repertoires likely differ.

The germline V gene has CDR1 LNHDA and CDR2 SQIVND (reference sequence). The CDR3 has 16 amino acids. The V segment lost 3 bases and the J segment 8 bases; nucleotides outside the gene matches: 12. CD4+ cells yielded CD45RA+ naive and CD45RA-negative memory subsets. It was at deep level that the assay was run. The data were produced by immunoSEQ multiplex PCR, yet TCRdb's version contains in-frame clones alone and is incomplete. Of about 700,000 clones listed, roughly 70% are singletons. This clone came up once. Its antigen remains unidentified. This sequence was found in a young woman in good health. This rearrangement joins TRBV19 to TRBJ2-1, with 8 nucleotides matching TRBD2. Input material: memory CD4+ T cells sorted from blood. The subset: CD45RA-negative fraction. The CDR3 DNA is TGTGCCAGTAGTATGGTCGGGAGGGAGAGTTTCGATGAGCAGTTCTTC. Translating gives CASSMVGRESFDEQFF. Complete variable domain (other parts from reference TRBV19 and TRBJ2-1): DGGITQSPKYLFRKEGQNVTLSCEQNLNHDAMYWYRQDPGQGLRLIYYSQIVNDFQKGDIAEGYSVSREKKESFPLTVTSAQKNPTAFYLCASSMVGRESFDEQFFGPGTRLTVL.